Below are 27 T cell receptor beta chains sequenced from a single sample in a study of blood T cell repertoires in COVID-19. TCRdb's table, derived via immunoSEQ multiplex PCR, lists solely in-frame clones and lacks some. The repertoire has 40,000 or so clones, roughly 85% of them found once; the top ten carry approximately 13%. The sample comprised peripheral blood. Receptors were obtained from a woman aged 70 to 79 in a cohort sampled during active COVID-19.

This chain connects TRBV19 to TRBJ2-1; 9 bases align to TRBD2. J gave up 4 bases and V 1 base, and 5 bases lay outside the gene matches. CDR1 LNHDA and CDR2 SQIVND come from the germline V gene (reference sequence). CDR3 length equals 16 residues. The CDR3 sequence is CASSIAVAGGYNEQFF. The DNA for the CDR3 is TGTGCCAGTAGTATAGCAGTTGCGGGGGGGTACAATGAGCAGTTCTTC.

V is TRBV4-1 and J is TRBJ1-4; D possibly corresponds to TRBD1 (6 bases). V shed 1 base and J shed 0 bases, with 9 bases lying between them. The germline V gene has CDR1 MGHRA and CDR2 YSYEKL. The CDR3 is 16 amino acids. CDR3 protein: CASSQAHRATNEKLFF. CDR3 DNA: TGCGCCAGCAGCCAAGCACACAGGGCAACTAATGAAAAACTGTTTTTT.

The gene calls are TRBV5-1 and TRBJ2-7; 8 nucleotides match TRBD1. This CDR3 spans 15 amino acids. With V trimmed by 4 bases and J by 0 bases, 6 bases remained unmatched. Germline assignment: CDR1 SGHRS and CDR2 YFSETQ. CDR3 sequence: CASSPTGGSSYEQYF. CDR3 sequence (DNA): TGCGCCAGCAGCCCCACAGGGGGAAGCTCCTACGAGCAGTACTTC. Full variable domain (missing parts from reference TRBV5-1 and TRBJ2-7): KAGVTQTPRYLIKTRGQQVTLSCSPISGHRSVSWYQQTPGQGLQFLFEYFSETQRNKGNFPGRFSGRQFSNSRSEMNVSTLELGDSALYLCASSPTGGSSYEQYFGPGTRLTVT.

V is TRBV7-2 and J is TRBJ1-1, with TRBD1 matching over 7 bases. The germline CDR1 and CDR2 sequences are SGHTA and FQGNSA. This CDR3 region has 14 residues. The V gene end was trimmed by 3 bases and the J gene end by 4 bases; junction bases not matched to a gene: 5. The CDR3 protein is CASSFGQASTEAFF. In DNA, the CDR3 is TGTGCCAGCAGCTTCGGACAGGCGAGCACTGAAGCTTTCTTT.

The genes are TRBV5-1 and TRBJ2-3; 10 nucleotides agree with TRBD2. With V trimmed by 6 bases and J by 0 bases, 7 bases remained unmatched. CDR3 length: 16 residues. Germline CDR1 and CDR2: SGHRS and YFSETQ. This CDR3 is CASTLGLADSTDTQYF. The DNA for the CDR3 is TGCGCCAGCACCTTAGGACTAGCGGATAGCACAGATACGCAGTATTTT.

The V and J genes are TRBV9 and TRBJ2-7; maybe TRBD2 (6 bases). Germline V gene lookup returns CDR1 SGDLS and CDR2 YYNGEE. V gave up 3 bases and J gave up 0 bases, with 10 bases separating them. The CDR3 length is 14 residues. The CDR3 sequence is CASSDGGNSYEQYF. CDR3 in DNA: TGTGCCAGCAGCGACGGGGGTAACTCCTACGAGCAGTACTTC.

This chain links TRBV9 with TRBJ2-3; 8 bases agree with TRBD2. The germline V gene encodes CDR1 SGDLS and CDR2 YYNGEE. There are 16 residues in the CDR3. With V trimmed by 3 bases and J by 2 bases, 8 bases remained unmatched. CDR3 amino acids: CASSALGSGNTDTQYF. The CDR3, as DNA: TGTGCCAGCAGCGCCCTGGGTAGCGGGAACACAGATACGCAGTATTTT. Filled out from reference TRBV9 and TRBJ2-3, the complete variable domain reads DSGVTQTPKHLITATGQRVTLRCSPRSGDLSVYWYQQSLDQGLQFLIQYYNGEERAKGNILERFSAQQFPDLHSELNLSSLELGDSALYFCASSALGSGNTDTQYFGPGTRLTVL.

Worth noting for this clone: Other DNA sequences in this specimen translate into the identical CDR3. The CDR3 bases are TGTGCCAGCAGAAGACTAGCGGGATTCGACGAGCAGTACTTC. This sequence encodes CASRRLAGFDEQYF. V and J are TRBV28 and TRBJ2-7, with 11 bases identical to TRBD2. Germline trimming cut 6 bases from V and 5 bases from J; bases unmatched to any gene: 6. This CDR3 has 14 residues. The germline gives CDR1 MDHEN, CDR2 SYDVKM.

V is TRBV30 and J is TRBJ2-3, with D hard to call. This CDR3 has 12 amino acids. V lost 0 bases and J 4 bases, leaving 5 bases between the germline ends. Germline V gene lookup returns CDR1 GTSNPN and CDR2 SVGIG (reference sequence). The CDR3 sequence: CAWSVLADTQYF. CDR3 DNA: TGTGCCTGGAGTGTACTTGCAGATACGCAGTATTTT. Combining the CDR3 with reference TRBV30 and TRBJ2-3 gives the whole variable domain SQTIHQWPATLVQPVGSPLSLECTVEGTSNPNLYWYRQAAGRGLQLLFYSVGIGQISSEVPQNLSASRPQDRQFILSSKKLLLSDSGFYLCAWSVLADTQYFGPGTRLTVL.

J is TRBJ2-7 and V is TRBV10-1; the match to TRBD2 covers 8 bases. J gave up 5 bases and V 4 bases, and 7 bases lay outside the gene matches. The CDR3 is made up of 14 amino acids. Per germline, CDR1 WNHNN and CDR2 SYGVQD (reference sequence). The CDR3 is CASSAEAGDNEQYF. CDR3 nucleotide sequence: TGCGCCAGCAGTGCCGAAGCGGGAGACAACGAGCAGTACTTC.

V gene TRBV5-1 combines with J gene TRBJ2-6; no definite D call. Trimming pared 0 bases from V and 2 bases from J, leaving 12 bases between. This CDR3 contains 17 residues. Germline loops: CDR1 SGHRS, CDR2 YFSETQ. This CDR3 reads CASSLASPTTGANVLTF. CDR3 nucleotides: TGCGCCAGCAGCTTGGCCAGCCCTACTACTGGGGCCAACGTCCTGACTTTC.

This clone was detected once. The chain carries TRBV24-1 and TRBJ2-2; no reliable D call. The CDR3 has 11 residues. Germline V gives CDR1 KGHDR, CDR2 SFDVKD. The germline V and J ends were trimmed by 4 bases and 8 bases, with 4 bases remaining between them. CDR3 DNA: TGTGCCACCAGTGACATGGGGGAGCTGTTTTTT. This codes for CATSDMGELFF.

This chain links TRBV2 with TRBJ1-1; perhaps TRBD1 as D (6 bases). V lost 5 bases and J lost 0, with 13 bases in between. The CDR3 has 15 residues. The germline CDR1 and CDR2 sequences are SNHLY and FYNNEI. CDR3 DNA: TGTGCCAGCAGTTACCAACAGGGCTTGAACACTGAAGCTTTCTTT. Its protein product is CASSYQQGLNTEAFF.

This clone was seen a single time. V usage is TRBV5-1 and J usage is TRBJ1-4, with 7 positions matching TRBD1. This CDR3 has 15 residues. V gave up 6 bases and J gave up 2 bases; unmatched junction bases: 7. Germline V CDR1 and CDR2: SGHRS, YFSETQ. This CDR3 is CASNPSGQTNEKLFF. The CDR3 DNA follows: TGCGCCAGCAACCCTTCGGGACAGACTAATGAAAAACTGTTTTTT.

This clone was found a few times. The rearrangement joins TRBV19 to TRBJ2-3, with 7 nucleotides matching TRBD2. J was trimmed by 1 base and V by 8 bases; bases with no gene match: 12. The germline V gene has CDR1 LNHDA and CDR2 SQIVND (reference sequence). CDR3 size: 16 residues. The CDR3 region is CASSFSGGKGTDTQYF. Written as DNA, the CDR3 is TGTGCCAGTTCATTCTCGGGGGGAAAGGGCACAGATACGCAGTATTTT.

This rearrangement joins TRBV7-3 to TRBJ2-2; tentative D call: TRBD1 (5 bases). This CDR3 contains 12 residues. Germline V gene sequence: CDR1 SGHTA, CDR2 FQGTGA. Trimming pared 5 bases from V and 7 bases from J, leaving 8 bases between. The DNA for the CDR3 is TGTGCCAGCAGCCAGGGTGGCGGGGAGCTGTTTTTT. It specifies CASSQGGGELFF.

CDR3 in DNA: TGTGCCAGCAGCGGCGGGGGCCCCGGGGTGGCCACTGAAGCTTTCTTT. It specifies CASSGGGPGVATEAFF. The rearrangement links TRBV5-4 to TRBJ1-1; weak D call: TRBD1 (6 bases). Germline CDR1 reads SGHNT; CDR2 reads YYREEE (reference sequence). This CDR3 has 16 amino acids. V lost 4 bases and J lost 4, with 20 bases in between.

This chain uses TRBV6-5 with TRBJ1-5; D is perhaps TRBD1 (5 bases). Trimming cost V 4 bases and J 4 bases, with 8 bases left between them. CDR3 size: 13 residues. Germline CDR1 reads MNHEY; CDR2 reads SVGAGI. The CDR3 nucleotides read TGTGCCAGCAGTTGGGGCCGGAATCAGCCCCAGCATTTT. Amino acids: CASSWGRNQPQHF.

This sequence joins TRBV6-1 and TRBJ2-5; 8 bases agree with TRBD2. Unmatched junction bases numbered 3, after V lost 1 base and J lost 5 bases. Germline V gives CDR1 MNHNS, CDR2 SASEGT. The CDR3 consists of 14 residues. The CDR3 reads CASSEGTSRETQYF. In DNA form, the CDR3 reads TGTGCCAGCAGTGAAGGGACTAGCCGTGAGACCCAGTACTTC.

The gene calls are TRBV5-1 and TRBJ2-7, with 10 bases matching TRBD1. The V segment lost 3 bases and the J segment 0 bases; nucleotides outside the gene matches: 3. In germline, CDR1 is SGHRS, CDR2 YFSETQ. This CDR3 comprises 15 residues. The CDR3 protein is CASSSGQGVSYEQYF. In DNA form, the CDR3 reads TGCGCCAGCAGCTCTGGACAGGGGGTCTCCTACGAGCAGTACTTC.

This clone showed up just a few times. V and J are TRBV6-5 and TRBJ1-2; D is ambiguous. Trimming cost V 6 bases and J 8 bases, with 10 bases left between them. Germline lookup yields CDR1 MNHEY and CDR2 SVGAGI. The length of the CDR3 is 11 residues. CDR3 residues: CASRQGGGYTF. The CDR3, as DNA: TGTGCCAGCAGACAAGGAGGCGGCTACACCTTC.

V is TRBV28 and J is TRBJ1-3; no firm D call. CDR1 MDHEN and CDR2 SYDVKM come from the germline V gene. This CDR3 has 16 amino acids. V dropped 6 bases and J dropped 2 bases, with 17 bases sitting between them. As DNA, the CDR3 is TGTGCCAGCAGCAAAGGAACGGGTCGCACTGGAAACACCATATATTTT. Encoded protein: CASSKGTGRTGNTIYF.

The chain joins TRBV10-1 to TRBJ1-1; 11 bases match TRBD1. Germline V gene sequence: CDR1 WNHNN, CDR2 SYGVQD (reference sequence). This CDR3 is 15 amino acids long. Trimming cost V 1 base and J 4 bases; bases outside gene matches: 2. CDR3 in DNA: TGCGCCAGCAGTGAGTTGGGACAGGGGGGCACTGAAGCTTTCTTT. Protein sequence: CASSELGQGGTEAFF.

The V call is TRBV5-1, the J call TRBJ2-2; 11 positions match TRBD2. CDR1 and CDR2 (germline): SGHRS, YFSETQ. The CDR3 runs to 16 residues. Germline trimming cut 4 bases from V and 5 bases from J; bases unmatched to any gene: 7. The CDR3 DNA reads as TGCGCCAGCAGCGAAACTAGCGGGAGTTCTACCGGGGAGCTGTTTTTT. As protein: CASSETSGSSTGELFF.

The genes are TRBV11-2 and TRBJ2-3, with no clear D. Trimming pared 6 bases from V and 6 bases from J, leaving 7 bases between. The CDR3 length is 11 residues. Per the germline V gene, CDR1 is SGHAT and CDR2 is FQNNGV. The CDR3 DNA reads TGTGCCAGCAGGGCAGTGGATACGCAGTATTTT. Translating gives CASRAVDTQYF.

The J gene is TRBJ2-2, the V gene TRBV30; TRBD2 aligns across 7 bases. Germline CDR1 reads GTSNPN; CDR2 reads SVGIG (reference sequence). This CDR3 is 14 amino acids long. V dropped 4 bases and J dropped 0; count of bases not matched to a gene: 2. The CDR3 nucleotides read TGTGCCTGGAAACTAGCGACGAACACCGGGGAGCTGTTTTTT. Protein: CAWKLATNTGELFF.

This clone occurred once. The chain combines TRBV28 with TRBJ2-3, with TRBD1 matching 7 bases. Germline-derived CDR1 and CDR2 are MDHEN and SYDVKM. The ends lost 4 bases at V and 2 bases at J; junction bases unmatched: 9. This CDR3 is 16 amino acids long. The CDR3 DNA reads as TGTGCCAGCAGTTATACCCCGGGACAGAACACAGATACGCAGTATTTT. It is translated as CASSYTPGQNTDTQYF.